This T cell receptor (beta chain) was retrieved from a study of cytomegalovirus exposure and HLA in healthy donors. Background on the study: Among 150 million to 200 million T cells, an earlier analysis found around 100 million unique TCR beta sequences. Around 80 million unique TCRs from HLA-typed donors were held in an early data release. Assignment to the Caucasian-associated ancestry cluster applied to 81% of the approximately 400 genotyped donors. Study outcomes and limitations: When presence/absence was analysed, sequencing depth was taken to be roughly uniform across donors.

As concerns this clone: The antigen is not known.

V shed 3 bases and J shed 3 bases, with 12 bases lying between them. Looked up from germline, CDR1 is MGHRA and CDR2 is YSYEKL. The CDR3 contains 15 residues. 13 Jbeta primers and 60 Vbeta primers were used for the PCR. This table comes from immunoSEQ multiplex PCR, and its TCRdb copy is limited to in-frame clones, with some not included. The data contain roughly 150,000 clones, over 60% of them singletons. Sequencing used PBMCs. V and J are TRBV4-1 and TRBJ1-5; D is possibly TRBD1 (6 bases). This TCR was recovered from a man between 40 and 49 years old in good health and CMV-seropositive. DNA of the CDR3: TGCGCCAGCAGCCAGGGAGGGGGGATCAATCAGCCCCAGCATTTT. Its translation is CASSQGGGINQPQHF.